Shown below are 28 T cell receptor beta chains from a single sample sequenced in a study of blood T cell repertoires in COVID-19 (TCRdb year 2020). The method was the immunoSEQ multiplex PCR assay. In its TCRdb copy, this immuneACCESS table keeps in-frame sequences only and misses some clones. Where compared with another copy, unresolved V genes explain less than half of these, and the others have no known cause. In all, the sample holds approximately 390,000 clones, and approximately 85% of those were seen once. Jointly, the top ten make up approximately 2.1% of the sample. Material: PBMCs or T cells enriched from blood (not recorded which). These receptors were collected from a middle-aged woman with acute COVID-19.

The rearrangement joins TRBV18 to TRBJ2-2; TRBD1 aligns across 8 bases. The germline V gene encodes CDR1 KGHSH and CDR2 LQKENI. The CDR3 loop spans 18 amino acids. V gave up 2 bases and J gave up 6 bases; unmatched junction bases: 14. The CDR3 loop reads CASSPRVETGVYAGELFF. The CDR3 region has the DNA TGTGCCAGCTCACCAAGGGTCGAGACAGGGGTCTATGCCGGGGAGCTGTTTTTT.

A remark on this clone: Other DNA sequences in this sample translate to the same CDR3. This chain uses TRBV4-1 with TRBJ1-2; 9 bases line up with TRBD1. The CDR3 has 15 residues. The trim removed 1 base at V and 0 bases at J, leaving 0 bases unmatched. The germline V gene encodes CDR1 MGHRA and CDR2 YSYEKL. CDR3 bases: TGCGCCAGCAGCCAAGGACAGGGGGCTAACTATGGCTACACCTTC. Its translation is CASSQGQGANYGYTF.

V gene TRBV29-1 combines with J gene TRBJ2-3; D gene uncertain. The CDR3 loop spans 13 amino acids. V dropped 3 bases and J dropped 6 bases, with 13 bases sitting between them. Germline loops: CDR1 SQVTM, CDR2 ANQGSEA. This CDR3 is CSVDAPEMDTQYF. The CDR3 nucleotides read TGCAGCGTTGATGCCCCGGAGATGGATACGCAGTATTTT.

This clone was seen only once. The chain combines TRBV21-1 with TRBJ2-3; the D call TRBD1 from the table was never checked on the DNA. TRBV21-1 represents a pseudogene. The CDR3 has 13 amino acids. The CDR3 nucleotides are TGTGCCAGCAGCAAGACAGGGGAGGATACGCAGTATTTT. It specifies CASSKTGEDTQYF.

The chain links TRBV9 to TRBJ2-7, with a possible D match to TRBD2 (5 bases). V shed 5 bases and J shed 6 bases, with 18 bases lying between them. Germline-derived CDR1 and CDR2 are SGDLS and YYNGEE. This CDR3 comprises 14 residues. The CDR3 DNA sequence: TGTGCCAGCAGTCCCCGGGGAAGATTGGGCGAGCAGTACTTC. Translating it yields CASSPRGRLGEQYF.

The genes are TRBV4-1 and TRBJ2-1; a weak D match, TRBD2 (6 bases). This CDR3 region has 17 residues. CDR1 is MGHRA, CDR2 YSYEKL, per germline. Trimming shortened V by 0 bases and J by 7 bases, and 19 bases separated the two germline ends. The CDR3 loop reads CASSQEYRAAGGNEQFF. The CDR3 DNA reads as TGCGCCAGCAGCCAAGAATACCGCGCCGCCGGGGGTAATGAGCAGTTCTTC.

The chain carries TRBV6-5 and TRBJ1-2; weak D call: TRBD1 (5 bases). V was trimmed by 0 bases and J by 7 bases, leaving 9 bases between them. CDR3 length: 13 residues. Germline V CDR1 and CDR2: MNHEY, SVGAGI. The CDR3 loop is CASSYSSQGGYTF. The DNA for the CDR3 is TGTGCCAGCAGTTACTCGTCCCAGGGTGGCTACACCTTC.

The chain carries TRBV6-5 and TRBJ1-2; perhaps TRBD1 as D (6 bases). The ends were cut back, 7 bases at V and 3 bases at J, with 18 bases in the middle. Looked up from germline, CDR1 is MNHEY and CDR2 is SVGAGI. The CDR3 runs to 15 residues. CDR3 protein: CASNVNRVGDYGYTF. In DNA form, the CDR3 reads TGTGCCAGCAACGTAAACAGGGTGGGCGACTATGGCTACACCTTC.

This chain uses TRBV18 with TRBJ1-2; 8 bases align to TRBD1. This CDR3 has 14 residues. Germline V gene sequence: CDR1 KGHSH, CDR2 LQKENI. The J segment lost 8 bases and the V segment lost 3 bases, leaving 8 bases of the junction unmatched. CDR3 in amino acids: CASSPGQDLWGYTF. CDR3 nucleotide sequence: TGTGCCAGCTCACCGGGACAGGACCTATGGGGCTACACCTTC.

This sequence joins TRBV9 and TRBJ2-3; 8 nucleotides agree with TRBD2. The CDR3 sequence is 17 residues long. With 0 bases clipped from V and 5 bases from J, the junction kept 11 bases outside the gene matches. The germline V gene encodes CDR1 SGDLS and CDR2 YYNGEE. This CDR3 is CASSVDSGGAIRDTQYF. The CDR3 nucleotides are TGTGCCAGCAGCGTAGATTCCGGGGGGGCCATCCGAGATACGCAGTATTTT.

CDR3: CASSPTGTRTYNEQFF. The CDR3 DNA reads TGTGCCAGCAGCCCGACCGGGACTAGGACCTACAATGAGCAGTTCTTC. V is TRBV13 and J is TRBJ2-1; 8 bases are shared with TRBD2. Germline loops: CDR1 PRHDT, CDR2 FYEKMQ (reference sequence). The CDR3 sequence is 16 residues long. The ends lost 5 bases at V and 2 bases at J; junction bases unmatched: 8.

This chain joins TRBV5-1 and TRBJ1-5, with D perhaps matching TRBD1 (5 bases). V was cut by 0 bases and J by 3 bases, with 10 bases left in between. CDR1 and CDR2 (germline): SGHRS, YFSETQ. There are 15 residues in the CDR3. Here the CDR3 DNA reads TGCGCCAGCAGCTTGGAGGGGATGAACAATCAGCCCCAGCATTTT. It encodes CASSLEGMNNQPQHF.

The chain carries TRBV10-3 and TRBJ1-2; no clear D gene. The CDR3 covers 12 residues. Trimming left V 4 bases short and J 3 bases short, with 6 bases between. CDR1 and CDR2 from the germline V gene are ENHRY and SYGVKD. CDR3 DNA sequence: TGTGCCATCAGTGGGGCAGACTATGGCTACACCTTC. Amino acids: CAISGADYGYTF.

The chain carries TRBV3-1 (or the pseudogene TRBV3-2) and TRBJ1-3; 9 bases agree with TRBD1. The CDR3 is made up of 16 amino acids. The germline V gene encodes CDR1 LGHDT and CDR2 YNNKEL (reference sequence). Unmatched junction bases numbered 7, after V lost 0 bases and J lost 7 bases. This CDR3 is CASSQDQGQGTNTIYF. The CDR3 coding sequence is TGTGCCAGCAGCCAAGATCAAGGACAGGGGACGAACACCATATATTTT.

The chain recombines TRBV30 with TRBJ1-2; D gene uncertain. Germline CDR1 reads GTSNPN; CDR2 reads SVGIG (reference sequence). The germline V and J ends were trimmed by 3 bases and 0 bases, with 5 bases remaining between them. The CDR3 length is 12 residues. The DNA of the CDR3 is TGTGCCTGGAGGGCAGCTAACTATGGCTACACCTTC. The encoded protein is CAWRAANYGYTF.

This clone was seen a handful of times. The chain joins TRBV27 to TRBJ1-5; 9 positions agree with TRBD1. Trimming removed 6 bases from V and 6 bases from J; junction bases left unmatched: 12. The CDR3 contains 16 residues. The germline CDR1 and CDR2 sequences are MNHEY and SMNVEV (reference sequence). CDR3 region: CASRRVQGAQGQPQHF. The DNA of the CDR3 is TGTGCCAGCAGACGAGTACAGGGGGCTCAGGGTCAGCCCCAGCATTTT.

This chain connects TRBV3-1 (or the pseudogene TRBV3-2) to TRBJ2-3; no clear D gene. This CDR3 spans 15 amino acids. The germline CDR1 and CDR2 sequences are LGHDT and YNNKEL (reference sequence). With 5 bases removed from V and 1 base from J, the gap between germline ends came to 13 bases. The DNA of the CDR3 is TGTGCCAGCAGCTTCACTTCACGGGGCACAGATACGCAGTATTTT. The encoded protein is CASSFTSRGTDTQYF.

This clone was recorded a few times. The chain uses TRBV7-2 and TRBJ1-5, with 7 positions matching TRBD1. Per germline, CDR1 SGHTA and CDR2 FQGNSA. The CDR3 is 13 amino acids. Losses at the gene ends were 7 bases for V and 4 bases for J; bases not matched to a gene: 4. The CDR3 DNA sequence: TGTGCCAGCAACGACAGGGTGAATCAGCCCCAGCATTTT. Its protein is CASNDRVNQPQHF.

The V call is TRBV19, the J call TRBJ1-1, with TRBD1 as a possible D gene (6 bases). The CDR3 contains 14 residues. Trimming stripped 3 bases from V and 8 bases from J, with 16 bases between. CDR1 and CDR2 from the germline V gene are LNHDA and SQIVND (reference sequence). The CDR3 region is CASSILVGAGEAFF. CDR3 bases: TGTGCCAGTAGTATTTTGGTGGGGGCAGGGGAAGCTTTCTTT.

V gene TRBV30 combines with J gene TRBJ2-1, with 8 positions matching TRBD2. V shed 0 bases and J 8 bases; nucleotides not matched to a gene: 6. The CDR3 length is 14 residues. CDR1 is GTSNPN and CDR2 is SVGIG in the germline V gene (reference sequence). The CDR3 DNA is TGTGCCTGGAGTGTCGGGGGGGGCCGCCATGAGCAGTTCTTC. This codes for CAWSVGGGRHEQFF.

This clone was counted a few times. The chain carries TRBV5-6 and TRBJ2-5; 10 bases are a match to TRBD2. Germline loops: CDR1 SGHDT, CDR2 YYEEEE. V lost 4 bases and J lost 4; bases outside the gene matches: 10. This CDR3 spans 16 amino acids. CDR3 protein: CASSEVLAGAGETQYF. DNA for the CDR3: TGTGCCAGCAGCGAAGTCCTAGCGGGGGCGGGAGAGACCCAGTACTTC.

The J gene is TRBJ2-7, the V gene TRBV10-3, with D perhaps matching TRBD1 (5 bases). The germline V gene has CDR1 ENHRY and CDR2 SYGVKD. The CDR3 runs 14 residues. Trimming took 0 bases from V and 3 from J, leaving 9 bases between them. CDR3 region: CAISESGRDYEQYF. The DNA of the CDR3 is TGTGCCATCAGTGAGTCCGGCAGGGACTACGAGCAGTACTTC.

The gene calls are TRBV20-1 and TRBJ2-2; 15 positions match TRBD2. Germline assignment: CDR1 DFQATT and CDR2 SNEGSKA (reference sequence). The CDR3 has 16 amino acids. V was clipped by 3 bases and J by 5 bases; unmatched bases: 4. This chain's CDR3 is CSASGTSGGKTGELFF. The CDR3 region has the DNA TGCAGTGCTAGTGGGACTAGCGGGGGGAAAACCGGGGAGCTGTTTTTT.

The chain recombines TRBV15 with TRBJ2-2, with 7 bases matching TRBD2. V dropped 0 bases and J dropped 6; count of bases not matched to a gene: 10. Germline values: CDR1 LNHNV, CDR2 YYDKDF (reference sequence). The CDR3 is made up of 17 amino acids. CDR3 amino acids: CATSRDRYGEGPGELFF. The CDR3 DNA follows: TGTGCCACCAGCAGAGATCGATACGGGGAGGGCCCCGGGGAGCTGTTTTTT.

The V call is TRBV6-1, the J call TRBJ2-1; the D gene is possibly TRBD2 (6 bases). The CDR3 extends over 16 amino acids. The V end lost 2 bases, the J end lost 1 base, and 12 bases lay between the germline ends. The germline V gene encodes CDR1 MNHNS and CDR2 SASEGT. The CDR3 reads CASSEHGGRSYNEQFF. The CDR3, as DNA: TGTGCCAGCAGTGAACACGGGGGTCGATCCTACAATGAGCAGTTCTTC.

The CDR3 sequence: CASGRGREKLFF. In DNA, the CDR3 is TGTGCCAGCGGGAGAGGGAGGGAAAAACTGTTTTTT. The V call is TRBV2, the J call TRBJ1-4; no clear D. The germline CDR1 and CDR2 sequences are SNHLY and FYNNEI. The V and J ends lost 8 bases and 8 bases respectively, with 12 bases between them. The CDR3 is 12 residues long.

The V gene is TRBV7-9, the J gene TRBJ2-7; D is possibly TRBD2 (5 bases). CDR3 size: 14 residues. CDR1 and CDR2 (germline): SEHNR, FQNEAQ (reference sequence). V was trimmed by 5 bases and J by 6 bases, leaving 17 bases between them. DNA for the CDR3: TGTGCCAGCAGCCCTAGCCGACCAATCGGCGAGCAGTACTTC. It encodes CASSPSRPIGEQYF.

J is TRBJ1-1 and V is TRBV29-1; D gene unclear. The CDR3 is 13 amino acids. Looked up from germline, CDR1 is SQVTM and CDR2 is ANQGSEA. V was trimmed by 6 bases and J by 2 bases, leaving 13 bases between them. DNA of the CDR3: TGCAGCGTAAGACAAGGAGGAAACACTGAAGCTTTCTTT. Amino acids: CSVRQGGNTEAFF.